This T cell receptor beta chain was captured by sequencing in a study of T cell responses to AZD1222 COVID-19 vaccine. Only in-frame clones appear in the TCRdb table, and some are missing; sequencing was by immunoSEQ multiplex PCR. The sample includes over 150,000 clones, 80% to 90% of them seen just once. In this sample, this clone turned up once. The sample in question was peripheral blood, obtained on day 0 of AZD1222 vaccination. This receptor was obtained from an adult in good health.

The CDR3 region is CASSSYNSPLHF. The CDR3 DNA follows: TGTGCCAGCTCCTCCTATAATTCACCCCTCCACTTT. The chain carries TRBV18 and TRBJ1-6; D gene ambiguous. CDR1 is KGHSH and CDR2 is LQKENI in the germline V gene. This CDR3 is built from 12 residues. Trimming shortened V by 6 bases and J by 0 bases, and 0 bases separated the two germline ends.